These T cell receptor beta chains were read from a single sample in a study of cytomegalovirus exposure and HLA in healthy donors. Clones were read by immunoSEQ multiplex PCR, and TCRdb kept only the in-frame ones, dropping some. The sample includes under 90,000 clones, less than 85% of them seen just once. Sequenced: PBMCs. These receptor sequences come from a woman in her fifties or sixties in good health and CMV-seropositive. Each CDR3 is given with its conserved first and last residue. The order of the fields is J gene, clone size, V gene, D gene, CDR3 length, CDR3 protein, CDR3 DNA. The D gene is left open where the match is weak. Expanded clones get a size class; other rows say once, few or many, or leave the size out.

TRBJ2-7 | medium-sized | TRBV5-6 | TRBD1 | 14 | CASSRTGAQYEQYF | TGTGCCAGCAGCAGGACAGGGGCCCAATACGAGCAGTACTTC
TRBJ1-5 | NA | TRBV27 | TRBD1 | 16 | CASRPGQGWGDQPQHF | TGTGCCAGCAGACCAGGACAGGGGTGGGGGGATCAGCCCCAGCATTTT
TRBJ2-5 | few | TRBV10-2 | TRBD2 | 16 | CASSEGLAGGQGTQYF | TGCGCCAGCAGTGAGGGACTAGCGGGGGGTCAGGGAACCCAGTACTTC
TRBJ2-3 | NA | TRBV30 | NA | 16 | CAWIPSAGYATDTQYF | TGTGCCTGGATTCCTAGCGCCGGCTATGCCACAGATACGCAGTATTTT
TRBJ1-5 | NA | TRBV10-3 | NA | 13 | CAISEGGDQPQHF | TGTGCCATCAGTGAGGGAGGTGATCAGCCCCAGCATTTT
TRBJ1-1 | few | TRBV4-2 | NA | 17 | CASSQDSGRIMNTEAFF | TGTGCCAGCAGCCAAGACTCCGGGAGAATCATGAACACTGAAGCTTTCTTT
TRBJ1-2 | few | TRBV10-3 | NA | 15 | CAITTTTGIQGGYTF | TGTGCCATCACCACGACTACAGGGATCCAAGGCGGCTACACCTTC
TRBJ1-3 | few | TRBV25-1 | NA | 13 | CASSPQASPTIYF | TGTGCCAGCAGCCCCCAGGCGTCGCCTACCATATATTTT
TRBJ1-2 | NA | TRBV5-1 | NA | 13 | CASSSFVDYGYTF | TGCGCCAGCAGCAGTTTTGTAGACTATGGCTACACCTTC
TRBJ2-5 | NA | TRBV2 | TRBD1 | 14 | CASSVRDSQETQYF | TGTGCCAGCAGTGTCAGGGACAGTCAAGAGACCCAGTACTTC